The 23 T cell receptor beta chains presented below share a single source sample, sequenced in a study of T-cell memory formation after mild COVID-19. TCRdb re-called the 5' RACE reads with MiXCR, one entry per CDR3 protein. This sample has about 180,000 distinct CDR3 sequences, with 18% found just once. Sequenced: PBMCs or a T cell subset sorted from them (not recorded which). Receptors were obtained from a young man who had mild COVID-19 (a few samples of this study predate the infection). Cell type and time point are not known.

This chain links TRBV20-1 with TRBJ1-1; D is ambiguous. CDR1 is DFQATT and CDR2 is SNEGSKA in the germline V gene (reference sequence). The V end lost 3 bases, the J end lost 3 bases, and 8 bases lay between the germline ends. CDR3 length: 12 residues. The CDR3 region has the DNA TGCAGTGCTAGGTGGCCGGACACTGAAGCTTTCTTT. This encodes CSARWPDTEAFF.

The chain carries TRBV11-2 and TRBJ1-1; D unclear. Germline assignment: CDR1 SGHAT and CDR2 FQNNGV. The V end was cut by 6 bases, the J end by 4 bases, with 18 bases between. This CDR3 has 15 residues. This CDR3 reads CASSFLLTLPTEAFF. DNA for the CDR3: TGTGCCAGCAGTTTTCTCCTAACACTTCCCACTGAAGCTTTCTTT.

This clonotype was detected a few times. CDR3 DNA: TGTGCCAGCAGTTACCCGCCCGGTAGGTCAGGCGGTGAGCAGTTCTTC. Translating gives CASSYPPGRSGGEQFF. This sequence joins TRBV6-6 and TRBJ2-1; D call uncertain. From germline, CDR1 is MNHNY and CDR2 SVGAGI (reference sequence). The CDR3 sequence is 16 residues long. Between the trimmed V and J ends, which lost 2 bases and 9 bases, there was a span of 20 bases.

The chain combines TRBV5-1 with TRBJ1-4; no clear D. The V end was cut by 0 bases, the J end by 2 bases, with 17 bases between. This CDR3 is built from 18 residues. Germline CDR1 SGHRS, CDR2 YFSETQ. CDR3 DNA: TGCGCCAGCAGCTTGGTATTAAGGTGGGATCAGACTAATGAAAAACTGTTTTTT. It encodes CASSLVLRWDQTNEKLFF. Full variable domain (remainder filled in from reference TRBV5-1 and TRBJ1-4): KAGVTQTPRYLIKTRGQQVTLSCSPISGHRSVSWYQQTPGQGLQFLFEYFSETQRNKGNFPGRFSGRQFSNSRSEMNVSTLELGDSALYLCASSLVLRWDQTNEKLFFGSGTQLSVL.

The rearrangement links TRBV7-2 to TRBJ1-2, with D unresolved. Germline loops: CDR1 SGHTA, CDR2 FQGNSA. Trimming cost V 7 bases and J 3 bases, with 15 bases left between them. This CDR3 has 14 residues. Written as DNA, the CDR3 is TGTGCCAGCACCATCTCTCGGGATTACTATGGCTACACCTTC. Its protein product is CASTISRDYYGYTF.

The CDR3 sequence: CASSAWDGNEKLFF. CDR3 DNA sequence: TGTGCCAGCAGCGCCTGGGACGGTAATGAAAAACTGTTTTTT. The gene calls are TRBV9 and TRBJ1-4; maybe TRBD1 (5 bases). Germline CDR1 and CDR2: SGDLS and YYNGEE. V lost 3 bases to trimming and J lost 4 bases, with 10 bases between them. This CDR3 contains 14 residues.

In its sample, this clonotype was seen a few times. The V gene is TRBV7-2, the J gene TRBJ1-2, with D perhaps matching TRBD1 (5 bases). V lost 8 bases and J 8 bases, leaving 18 bases between the germline ends. Germline CDR1 and CDR2: SGHTA and FQGNSA. The CDR3 runs 13 residues. The CDR3 is CASRRGVKGGYTF. The CDR3 bases are TGTGCCAGCCGAAGGGGAGTGAAGGGGGGCTACACCTTC.

V and J are TRBV5-1 and TRBJ2-1; 11 bases agree with TRBD1. The germline V gene has CDR1 SGHRS and CDR2 YFSETQ. V gave up 4 bases and J gave up 7 bases; unmatched junction bases: 10. The CDR3 extends over 16 amino acids. The CDR3 reads CASSRTGGAWSNEQFF. The CDR3 DNA reads TGCGCCAGCAGCAGGACAGGGGGCGCCTGGTCGAATGAGCAGTTCTTC.

This clonotype was counted between two and nine times. The J gene is TRBJ2-1, the V gene TRBV5-1, with a tentative D call TRBD1 (5 bases). The CDR3 contains 14 residues. In germline, CDR1 is SGHRS, CDR2 YFSETQ. V lost 4 bases and J lost 0, with 8 bases in between. The CDR3, as DNA: TGCGCCAGCAGCGGGGCGACCTCCTACAATGAGCAGTTCTTC. It encodes CASSGATSYNEQFF.

This clonotype was found a few times. The chain joins TRBV6-2 or TRBV6-3 to TRBJ2-7, with D possibly matching TRBD2 (6 bases). The CDR3 runs to 12 residues. V dropped 6 bases and J dropped 3 bases, with 9 bases sitting between them. The germline CDR1 and CDR2 sequences are MNHEY and SVGEGT. This chain's CDR3 is CASSGGRYEQYV. DNA for the CDR3: TGTGCCAGCAGCGGGGGACGCTACGAGCAGTACGTC.

V and J are TRBV7-9 and TRBJ1-6; D is possibly TRBD1 (6 bases). The CDR3 spans 12 residues. The V end was cut by 5 bases, the J end by 8 bases, with 7 bases between. Germline CDR1 SEHNR, CDR2 FQNEAQ (reference sequence). The CDR3, as DNA: TGTGCCAGCAGCCGGACAGATTCACCCCTCCACTTT. It specifies CASSRTDSPLHF. The full variable domain, in which reference TRBV7-9 and TRBJ1-6 provide the parts outside the CDR3, is DTGVSQNPRHKITKRGQNVTFRCDPISEHNRLYWYRQTLGQGPEFLTYFQNEAQLEKSRLLSDRFSAERPKGSFSTLEIQRTEQGDSAMYLCASSRTDSPLHFGNGTRLTVT.

This clonotype has only a few counts. J is TRBJ2-7 and V is TRBV6-2 or TRBV6-3, with 14 nucleotides matching TRBD2. From germline, CDR1 is MNHEY and CDR2 SVGEGT. V shed 2 bases, J shed 0 bases, and the junction held 6 bases outside the gene matches. This CDR3 region has 18 residues. CDR3 amino acids: CASSYGTSGGLSSYEQYF. The DNA for the CDR3 is TGTGCCAGCAGTTACGGGACTAGCGGGGGCCTGAGCTCCTACGAGCAGTACTTC.

The genes are TRBV10-3 and TRBJ1-1; 9 nucleotides agree with TRBD1. V trimming: 9 bases; J trimming: 8 bases; junction bases outside the gene matches: 10. This CDR3 has 13 amino acids. The germline V gene has CDR1 ENHRY and CDR2 SYGVKD. The CDR3 DNA follows: TGTGCCATTTCCGGGACAGGGCTCATGGAAGCTTTCTTT. As protein: CAISGTGLMEAFF.

The V and J genes are TRBV4-3 and TRBJ2-1; D is possibly TRBD2 (6 bases). Trimming took off 0 bases at V and 4 bases at J, with 10 bases between the two ends. This CDR3 has 15 residues. CDR1 and CDR2 (germline): LGHNA, YSLEER. CDR3 nucleotides: TGCGCCAGCAGCCAAGAGGGACTTCCTTACAATGAGCAGTTCTTC. Translated, it gives CASSQEGLPYNEQFF.

V usage is TRBV7-2 and J usage is TRBJ2-5; D remains unclear. This CDR3 has 11 residues. V was clipped by 5 bases and J by 7 bases, with 8 bases between them. Germline assignment: CDR1 SGHTA and CDR2 FQGNSA. CDR3 residues: CASSQVGTQYF. CDR3 coding DNA: TGTGCCAGCAGCCAGGTGGGGACCCAGTACTTC.

The genes are TRBV7-8 and TRBJ1-6; possible D gene TRBD1, 5 bases. Germline V gene data show CDR1 as SGHVS and CDR2 as FQNEAQ. This CDR3 region has 16 residues. V was shortened by 0 bases and J by 6 bases, with 12 bases between the two germline ends. In DNA form, the CDR3 reads TGTGCCAGCAGCTTAGCGGGGGGTACGGGTAATTCACCCCTCCACTTT. Protein product: CASSLAGGTGNSPLHF.

The V and J genes are TRBV7-6 and TRBJ2-3; TRBD1 agrees at 7 bases. Looked up from germline, CDR1 is SGHVS and CDR2 is FNYEAQ. The CDR3 is 18 amino acids. Trimming at V came to 1 base and at J to 1 base, leaving 11 bases not matched to a gene. The CDR3: CASSLGAGRGSGTDTQYF. In DNA, the CDR3 is TGTGCCAGCAGCTTAGGGGCTGGCAGGGGGAGCGGCACAGATACGCAGTATTTT.

This clonotype was found a few times. The V call is TRBV4-1, the J call TRBJ2-1; a possible D gene is TRBD2 (9 bases). The CDR3 length is 17 residues. CDR1 and CDR2 (germline): MGHRA, YSYEKL. Here the CDR3 DNA reads TGCGCTCAGCAGGGACAGGCTACGGGACTAGCATACAATGAGCAGTTCTTC. Its protein product is CAQQGQATGLAYNEQFF.

The chain uses TRBV24-1 and TRBJ1-5, with 9 bases matching TRBD1. CDR1 is KGHDR, CDR2 SFDVKD, per germline. The length of the CDR3 is 17 residues. The V and J ends lost 0 bases and 0 bases, in that order; junction bases with no gene match: 2. Written as DNA, the CDR3 is TGTGCCACCAGTGATTTGGGACAGGGGTTTAGCAATCAGCCCCAGCATTTT. This encodes CATSDLGQGFSNQPQHF.

This clonotype was seen a few times. This rearrangement joins TRBV20-1 to TRBJ2-7, with D perhaps TRBD1 (6 bases). This CDR3 contains 10 residues. From germline, CDR1 is DFQATT and CDR2 SNEGSKA (reference sequence). Deletions cut 6 bases from V and 7 bases from J, with 10 bases between. The CDR3 nucleotides read TGCAGTGCCAGGGGAAGGGAGCAGTACGTC. It translates to CSARGREQYV.

The V call is TRBV5-1, the J call TRBJ2-5; D is possibly TRBD1 or TRBD2 (6 bases each). The CDR3 has 14 residues. Between the trimmed V and J ends, which lost 3 bases and 4 bases, there was a span of 13 bases. Per germline, CDR1 SGHRS and CDR2 YFSETQ. The CDR3 sequence is CASSWGASGETQYF. In nucleotides, the CDR3 is TGCGCCAGCAGCTGGGGGGCCTCAGGAGAGACCCAGTACTTC.

The V and J genes are TRBV27 and TRBJ2-5, with 14 nucleotides matching TRBD2. CDR1 is MNHEY, CDR2 SMNVEV, per germline (reference sequence). Trimming removed 3 bases from V and 5 bases from J; junction bases left unmatched: 11. This CDR3 has 18 amino acids. The CDR3 loop is CASSFLWTSGGPGETQYF. The CDR3 DNA reads as TGTGCCAGCAGTTTCCTCTGGACTAGCGGGGGGCCTGGGGAGACCCAGTACTTC.

The rearrangement uses TRBV12-3 or TRBV12-4 and TRBJ1-5; TRBD1 is a possible D gene (6 bases). The CDR3 totals 14 residues. Trimming shortened V by 3 bases and J by 1 base, and 7 bases separated the two germline ends. The CDR3 sequence is CASSFRGSNQPQHF. The CDR3 nucleotides read TGTGCCAGCAGTTTTAGGGGGAGCAATCAGCCCCAGCATTTT.